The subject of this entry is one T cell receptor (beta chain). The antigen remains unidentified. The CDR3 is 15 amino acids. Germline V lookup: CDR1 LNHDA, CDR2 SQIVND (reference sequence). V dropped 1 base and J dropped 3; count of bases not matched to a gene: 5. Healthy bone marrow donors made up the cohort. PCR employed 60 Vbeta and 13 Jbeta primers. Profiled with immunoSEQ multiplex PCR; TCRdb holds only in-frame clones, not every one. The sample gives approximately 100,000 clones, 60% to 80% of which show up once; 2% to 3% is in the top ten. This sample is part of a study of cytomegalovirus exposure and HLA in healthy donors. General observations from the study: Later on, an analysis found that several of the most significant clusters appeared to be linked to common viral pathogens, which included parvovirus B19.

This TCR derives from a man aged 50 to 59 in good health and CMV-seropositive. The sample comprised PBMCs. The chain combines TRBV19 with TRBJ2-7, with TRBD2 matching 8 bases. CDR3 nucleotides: TGTGCCAGTAGTATAGGGGCAGCGGGGGACTACGAGCAGTACTTC. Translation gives CASSIGAAGDYEQYF.